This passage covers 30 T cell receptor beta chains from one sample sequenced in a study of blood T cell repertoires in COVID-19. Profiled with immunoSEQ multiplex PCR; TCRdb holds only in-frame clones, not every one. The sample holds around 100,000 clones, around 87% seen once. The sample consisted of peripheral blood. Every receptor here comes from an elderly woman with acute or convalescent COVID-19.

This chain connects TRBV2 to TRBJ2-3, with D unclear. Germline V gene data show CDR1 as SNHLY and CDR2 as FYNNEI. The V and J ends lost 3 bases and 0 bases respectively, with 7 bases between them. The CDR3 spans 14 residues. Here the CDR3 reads CASSETISTDTQYF. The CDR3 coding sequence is TGTGCCAGCAGTGAGACAATTAGCACAGATACGCAGTATTTT.

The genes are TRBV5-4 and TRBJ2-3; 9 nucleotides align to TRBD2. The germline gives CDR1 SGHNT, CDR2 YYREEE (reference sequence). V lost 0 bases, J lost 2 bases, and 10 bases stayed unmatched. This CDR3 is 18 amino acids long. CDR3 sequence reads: CASSLGGPSGKITDTQYF. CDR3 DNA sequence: TGTGCCAGCAGCTTGGGTGGCCCTAGCGGGAAAATCACAGATACGCAGTATTTT.

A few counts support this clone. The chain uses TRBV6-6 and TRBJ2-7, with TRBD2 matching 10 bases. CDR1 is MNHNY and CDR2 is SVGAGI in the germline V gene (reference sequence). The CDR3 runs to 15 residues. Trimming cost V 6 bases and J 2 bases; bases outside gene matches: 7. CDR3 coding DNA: TGTGCCAGCAGACCCGGACTAGCGGACGCCTACGAGCAGTACTTC. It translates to CASRPGLADAYEQYF.

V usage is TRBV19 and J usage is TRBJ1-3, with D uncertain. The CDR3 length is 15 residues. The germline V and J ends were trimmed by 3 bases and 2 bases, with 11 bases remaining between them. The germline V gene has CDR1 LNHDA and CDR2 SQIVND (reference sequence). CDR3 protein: CASSINREAGNTIYF. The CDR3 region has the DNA TGTGCCAGTAGTATCAATAGGGAGGCTGGAAACACCATATATTTT.

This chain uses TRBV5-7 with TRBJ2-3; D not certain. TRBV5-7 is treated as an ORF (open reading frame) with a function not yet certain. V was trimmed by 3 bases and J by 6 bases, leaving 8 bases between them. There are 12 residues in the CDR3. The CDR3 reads CASSYVYDTQYF. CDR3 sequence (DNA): TGTGCCAGCAGCTATGTGTATGATACGCAGTATTTT.

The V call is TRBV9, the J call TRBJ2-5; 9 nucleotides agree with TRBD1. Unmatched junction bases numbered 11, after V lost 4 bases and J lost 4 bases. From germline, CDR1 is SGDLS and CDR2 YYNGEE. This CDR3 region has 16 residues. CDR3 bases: TGTGCCAGCAGCTCCCAGCCCACAGGGGGCGTAGAGACCCAGTACTTC. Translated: CASSSQPTGGVETQYF.

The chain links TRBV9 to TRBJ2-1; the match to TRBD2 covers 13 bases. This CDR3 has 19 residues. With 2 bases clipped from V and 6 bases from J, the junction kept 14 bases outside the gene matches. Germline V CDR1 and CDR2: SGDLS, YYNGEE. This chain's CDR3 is CASSVGTGERLAGGNEQFF. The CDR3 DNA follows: TGTGCCAGCAGCGTGGGCACAGGGGAGAGACTAGCGGGAGGCAATGAGCAGTTCTTC.

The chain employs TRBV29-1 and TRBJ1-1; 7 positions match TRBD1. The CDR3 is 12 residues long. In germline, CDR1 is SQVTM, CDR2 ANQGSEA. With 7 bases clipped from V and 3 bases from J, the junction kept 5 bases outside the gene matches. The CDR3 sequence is CSAGTAYTEAFF. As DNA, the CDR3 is TGCAGCGCCGGGACAGCGTACACTGAAGCTTTCTTT. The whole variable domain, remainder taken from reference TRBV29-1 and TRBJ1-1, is SAVISQKPSRDICQRGTSLTIQCQVDSQVTMMFWYRQQPGQSLTLIATANQGSEATYESGFVIDKFPISRPNLTFSTLTVSNMSPEDSSIYLCSAGTAYTEAFFGQGTRLTVV.

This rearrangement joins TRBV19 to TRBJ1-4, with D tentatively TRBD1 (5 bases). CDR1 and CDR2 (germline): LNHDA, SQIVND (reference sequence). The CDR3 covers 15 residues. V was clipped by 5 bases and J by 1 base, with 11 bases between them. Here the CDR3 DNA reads TGTGCCAGTAGTTTGGGACTAGGAACTAATGAAAAACTGTTTTTT. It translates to CASSLGLGTNEKLFF.

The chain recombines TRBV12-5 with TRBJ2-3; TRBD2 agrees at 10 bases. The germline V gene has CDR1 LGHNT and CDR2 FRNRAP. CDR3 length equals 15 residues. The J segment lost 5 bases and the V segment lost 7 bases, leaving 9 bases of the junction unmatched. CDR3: CASAIAGGLRDTQYF. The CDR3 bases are TGTGCTAGTGCGATAGCGGGGGGCCTCAGAGATACGCAGTATTTT. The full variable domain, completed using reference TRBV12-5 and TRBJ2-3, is DARVTQTPRHKVTEMGQEVTMRCQPILGHNTVFWYRQTMMQGLELLAYFRNRAPLDDSGMPKDRFSAEMPDATLATLKIQPSEPRDSAVYFCASAIAGGLRDTQYFGPGTRLTVL.

CDR3 in amino acids: CASTLTGPGELFF. CDR3 DNA sequence: TGTGCCAGCACCTTGACAGGGCCCGGGGAGCTGTTTTTT. This chain connects TRBV6-5 to TRBJ2-2, with TRBD1 identical over 7 bases. The germline V gene has CDR1 MNHEY and CDR2 SVGAGI. This CDR3 region has 13 residues. J was trimmed by 6 bases and V by 7 bases; bases with no gene match: 5.

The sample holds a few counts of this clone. The CDR3: CASSLGQGQETQYF. The CDR3 nucleotides are TGTGCCAGCAGCTTAGGGCAGGGGCAAGAGACCCAGTACTTC. The chain uses TRBV7-9 and TRBJ2-5; a possible D gene is TRBD1 (6 bases). V was shortened by 1 base and J by 2 bases, with 8 bases between the two germline ends. The CDR3 contains 14 residues. Germline CDR1 is SEHNR and CDR2 is FQNEAQ (reference sequence).

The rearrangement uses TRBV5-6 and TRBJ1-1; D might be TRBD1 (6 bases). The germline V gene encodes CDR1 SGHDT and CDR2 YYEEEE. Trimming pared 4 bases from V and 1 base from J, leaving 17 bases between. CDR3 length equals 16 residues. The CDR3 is CASSPLGGAENTEAFF. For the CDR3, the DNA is TGTGCCAGCAGCCCGCTGGGGGGGGCAGAGAACACTGAAGCTTTCTTT.

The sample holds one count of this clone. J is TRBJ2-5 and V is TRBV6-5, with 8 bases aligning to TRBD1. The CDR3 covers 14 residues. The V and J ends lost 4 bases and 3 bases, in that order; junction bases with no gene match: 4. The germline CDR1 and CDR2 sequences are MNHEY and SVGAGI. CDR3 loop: CASSWATGEETQYF. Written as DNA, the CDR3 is TGTGCCAGCAGTTGGGCGACAGGGGAAGAGACCCAGTACTTC.

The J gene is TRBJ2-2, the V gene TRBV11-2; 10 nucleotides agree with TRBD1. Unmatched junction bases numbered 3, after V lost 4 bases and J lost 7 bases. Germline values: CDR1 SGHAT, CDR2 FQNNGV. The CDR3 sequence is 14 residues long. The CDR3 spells CASSWGTGVGELFF. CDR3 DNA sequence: TGTGCCAGCAGCTGGGGGACAGGGGTCGGGGAGCTGTTTTTT.

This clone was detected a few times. The CDR3 loop is CASSQGLAGGQAYEQYF. The CDR3 DNA sequence: TGCGCCAGCAGCCAAGGGTTAGCGGGGGGTCAGGCCTACGAGCAGTACTTC. The chain combines TRBV4-3 with TRBJ2-7; TRBD2 matches 10 bases. The germline V gene encodes CDR1 LGHNA and CDR2 YSLEER. The CDR3 covers 17 residues. V trimming: 1 base; J trimming: 2 bases; junction bases outside the gene matches: 8.

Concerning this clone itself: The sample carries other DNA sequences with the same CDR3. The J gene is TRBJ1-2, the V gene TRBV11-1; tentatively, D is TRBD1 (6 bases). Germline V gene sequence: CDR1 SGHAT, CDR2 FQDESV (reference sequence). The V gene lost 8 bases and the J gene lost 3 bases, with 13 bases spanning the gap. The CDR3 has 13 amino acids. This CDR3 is CASSPGHDYGYTF. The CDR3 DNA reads TGTGCCAGCTCCCCGGGACACGACTATGGCTACACCTTC.

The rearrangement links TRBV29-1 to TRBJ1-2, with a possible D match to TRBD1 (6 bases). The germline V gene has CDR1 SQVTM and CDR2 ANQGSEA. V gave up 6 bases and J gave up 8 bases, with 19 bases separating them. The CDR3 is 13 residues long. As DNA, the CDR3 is TGCAGCGTCTCGGGAGGGGGTTCTTTGGGCTACACCTTC. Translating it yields CSVSGGGSLGYTF.

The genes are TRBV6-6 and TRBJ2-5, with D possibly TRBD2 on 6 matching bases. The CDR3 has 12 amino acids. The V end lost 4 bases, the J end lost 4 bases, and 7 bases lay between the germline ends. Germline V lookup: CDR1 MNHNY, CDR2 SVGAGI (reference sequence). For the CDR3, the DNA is TGTGCCAGCAGTTTCGGGGGAGAGACCCAGTACTTC. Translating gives CASSFGGETQYF.

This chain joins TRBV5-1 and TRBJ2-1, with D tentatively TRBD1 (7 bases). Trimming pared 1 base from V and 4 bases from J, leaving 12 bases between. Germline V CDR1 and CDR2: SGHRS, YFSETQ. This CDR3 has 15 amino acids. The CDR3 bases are TGCGCCAGCAGCTTGAAACAGGGGAGGTACAATGAGCAGTTCTTC. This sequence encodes CASSLKQGRYNEQFF.

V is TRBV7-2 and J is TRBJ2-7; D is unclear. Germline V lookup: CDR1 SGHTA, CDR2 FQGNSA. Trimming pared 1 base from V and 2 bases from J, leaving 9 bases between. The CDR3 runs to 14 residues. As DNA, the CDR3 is TGTGCCAGCAGCTTAGACCGTCAGACCTACGAGCAGTACTTC. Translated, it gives CASSLDRQTYEQYF.

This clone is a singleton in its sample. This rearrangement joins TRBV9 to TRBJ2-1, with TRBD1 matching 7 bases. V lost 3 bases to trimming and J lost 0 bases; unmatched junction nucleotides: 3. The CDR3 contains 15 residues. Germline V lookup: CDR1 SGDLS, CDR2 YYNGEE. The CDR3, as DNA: TGTGCCAGCAGCGCGGGACAGAGCTCCTACAATGAGCAGTTCTTC. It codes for CASSAGQSSYNEQFF.

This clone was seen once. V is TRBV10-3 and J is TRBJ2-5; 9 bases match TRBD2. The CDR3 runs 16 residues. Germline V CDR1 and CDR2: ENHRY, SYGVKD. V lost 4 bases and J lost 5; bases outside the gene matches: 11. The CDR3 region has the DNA TGTGCCATCAGTGGGAGGCGGGAGGGATTGACGGAGACCCAGTACTTC. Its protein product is CAISGRREGLTETQYF.

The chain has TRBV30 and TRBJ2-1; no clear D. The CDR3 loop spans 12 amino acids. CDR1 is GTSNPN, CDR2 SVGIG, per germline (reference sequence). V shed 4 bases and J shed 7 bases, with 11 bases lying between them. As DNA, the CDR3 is TGTGCCTGGAAGCCGTATATTAATGAGCAGTTCTTC. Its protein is CAWKPYINEQFF.

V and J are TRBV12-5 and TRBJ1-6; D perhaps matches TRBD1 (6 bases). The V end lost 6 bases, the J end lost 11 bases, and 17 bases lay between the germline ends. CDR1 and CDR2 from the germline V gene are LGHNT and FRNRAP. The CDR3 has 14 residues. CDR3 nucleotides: TGTGCTAGTGGCCTTGGGACATTTCCAGCACCCCTCCACTTT. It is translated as CASGLGTFPAPLHF.

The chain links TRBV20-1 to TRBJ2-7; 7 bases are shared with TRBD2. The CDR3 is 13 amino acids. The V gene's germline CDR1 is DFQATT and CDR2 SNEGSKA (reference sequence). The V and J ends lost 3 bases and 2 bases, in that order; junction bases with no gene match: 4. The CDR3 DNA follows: TGCAGTGCTAGTCGAGGGAGGGCCTACGAGCAGTACTTC. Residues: CSASRGRAYEQYF.

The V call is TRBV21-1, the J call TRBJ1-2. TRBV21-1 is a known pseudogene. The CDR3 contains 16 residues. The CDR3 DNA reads TGTGCCAGCAGCAAGGGTCGGGAGGTCAGGGACTATGGCTACACCTTC. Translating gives CASSKGREVRDYGYTF.

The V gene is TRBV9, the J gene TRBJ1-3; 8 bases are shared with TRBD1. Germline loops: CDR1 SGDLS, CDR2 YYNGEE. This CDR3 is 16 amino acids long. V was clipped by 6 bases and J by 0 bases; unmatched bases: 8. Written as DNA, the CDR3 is TGTGCCAGCACCCCGGACAGGGCGAGCTCTGGAAACACCATATATTTT. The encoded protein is CASTPDRASSGNTIYF.

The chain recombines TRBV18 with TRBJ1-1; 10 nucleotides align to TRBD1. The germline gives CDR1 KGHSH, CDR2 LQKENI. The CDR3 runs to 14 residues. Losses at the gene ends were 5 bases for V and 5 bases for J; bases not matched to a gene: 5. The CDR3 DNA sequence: TGTGCCAGCTCATCGGACAGGGGGGGGACTGAAGCTTTCTTT. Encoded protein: CASSSDRGGTEAFF.

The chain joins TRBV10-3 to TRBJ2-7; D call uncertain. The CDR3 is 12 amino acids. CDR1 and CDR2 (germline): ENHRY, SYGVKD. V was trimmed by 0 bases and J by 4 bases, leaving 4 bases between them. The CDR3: CAISESSYEQYF. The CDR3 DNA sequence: TGTGCCATCAGTGAGTCTAGTTACGAGCAGTACTTC.